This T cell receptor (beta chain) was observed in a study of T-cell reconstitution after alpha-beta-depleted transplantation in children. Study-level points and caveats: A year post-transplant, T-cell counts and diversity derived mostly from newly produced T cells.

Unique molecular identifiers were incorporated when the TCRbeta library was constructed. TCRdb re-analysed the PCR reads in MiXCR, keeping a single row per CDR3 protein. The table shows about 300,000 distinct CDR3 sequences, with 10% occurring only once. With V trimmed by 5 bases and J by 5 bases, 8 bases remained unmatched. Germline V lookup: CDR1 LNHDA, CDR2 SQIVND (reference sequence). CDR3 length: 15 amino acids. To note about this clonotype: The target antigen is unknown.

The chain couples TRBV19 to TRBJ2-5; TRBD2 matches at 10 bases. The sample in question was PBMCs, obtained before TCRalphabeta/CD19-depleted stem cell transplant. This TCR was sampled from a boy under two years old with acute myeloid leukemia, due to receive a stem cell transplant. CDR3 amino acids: CASSATGTSVETQYF. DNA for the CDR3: TGTGCCAGTAGTGCGACCGGGACTAGCGTGGAGACCCAGTACTTC.